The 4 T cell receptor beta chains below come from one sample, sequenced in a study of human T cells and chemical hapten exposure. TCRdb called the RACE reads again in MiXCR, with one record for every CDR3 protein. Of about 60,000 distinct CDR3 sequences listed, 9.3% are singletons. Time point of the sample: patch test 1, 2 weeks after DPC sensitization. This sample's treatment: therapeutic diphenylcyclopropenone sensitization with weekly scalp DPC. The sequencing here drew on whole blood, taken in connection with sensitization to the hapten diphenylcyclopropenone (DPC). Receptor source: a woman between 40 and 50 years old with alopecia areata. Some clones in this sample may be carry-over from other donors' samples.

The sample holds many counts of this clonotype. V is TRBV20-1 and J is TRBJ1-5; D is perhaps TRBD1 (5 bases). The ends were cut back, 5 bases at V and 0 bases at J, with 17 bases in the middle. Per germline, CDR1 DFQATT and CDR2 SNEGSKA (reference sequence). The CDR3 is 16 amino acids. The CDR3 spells CSAEPPGPYSNQPQHF. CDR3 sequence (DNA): TGCAGTGCTGAACCTCCAGGGCCATATAGCAATCAGCCCCAGCATTTT.

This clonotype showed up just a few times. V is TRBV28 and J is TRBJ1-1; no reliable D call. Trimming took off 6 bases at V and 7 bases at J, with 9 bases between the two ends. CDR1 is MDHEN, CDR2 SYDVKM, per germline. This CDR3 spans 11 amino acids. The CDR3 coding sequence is TGTGCCAGCAGGTTTAAGGGTGAAGCTTTCTTT. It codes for CASRFKGEAFF.

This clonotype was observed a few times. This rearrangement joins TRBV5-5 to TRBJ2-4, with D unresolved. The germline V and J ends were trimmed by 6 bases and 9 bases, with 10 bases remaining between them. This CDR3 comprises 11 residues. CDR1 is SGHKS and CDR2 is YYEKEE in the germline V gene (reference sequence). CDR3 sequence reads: CASMHGSIQYF. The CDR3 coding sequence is TGTGCCAGCATGCACGGGTCCATTCAGTACTTC.

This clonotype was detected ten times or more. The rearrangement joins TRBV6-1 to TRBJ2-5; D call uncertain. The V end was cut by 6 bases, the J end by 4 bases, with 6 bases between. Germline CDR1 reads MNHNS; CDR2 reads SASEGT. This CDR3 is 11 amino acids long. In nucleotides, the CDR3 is TGTGCCAGCAGGACCGTAGAGACCCAGTACTTC. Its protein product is CASRTVETQYF.